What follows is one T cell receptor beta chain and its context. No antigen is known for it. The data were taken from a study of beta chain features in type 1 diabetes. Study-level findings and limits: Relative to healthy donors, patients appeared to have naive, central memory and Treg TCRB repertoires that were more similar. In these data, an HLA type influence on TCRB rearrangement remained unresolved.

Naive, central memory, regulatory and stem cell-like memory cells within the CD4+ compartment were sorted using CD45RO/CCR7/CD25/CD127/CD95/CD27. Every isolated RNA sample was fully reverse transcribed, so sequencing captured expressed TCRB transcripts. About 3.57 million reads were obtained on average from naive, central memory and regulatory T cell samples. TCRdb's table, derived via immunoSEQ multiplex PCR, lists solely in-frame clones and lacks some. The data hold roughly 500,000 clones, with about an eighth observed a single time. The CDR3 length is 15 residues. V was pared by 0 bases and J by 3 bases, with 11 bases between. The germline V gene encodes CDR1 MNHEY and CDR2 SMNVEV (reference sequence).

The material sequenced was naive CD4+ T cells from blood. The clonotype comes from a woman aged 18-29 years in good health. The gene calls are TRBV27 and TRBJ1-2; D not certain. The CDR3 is CASSLSGWSYYGYTF. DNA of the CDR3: TGTGCCAGCAGTTTATCTGGATGGTCGTACTATGGCTACACCTTC.